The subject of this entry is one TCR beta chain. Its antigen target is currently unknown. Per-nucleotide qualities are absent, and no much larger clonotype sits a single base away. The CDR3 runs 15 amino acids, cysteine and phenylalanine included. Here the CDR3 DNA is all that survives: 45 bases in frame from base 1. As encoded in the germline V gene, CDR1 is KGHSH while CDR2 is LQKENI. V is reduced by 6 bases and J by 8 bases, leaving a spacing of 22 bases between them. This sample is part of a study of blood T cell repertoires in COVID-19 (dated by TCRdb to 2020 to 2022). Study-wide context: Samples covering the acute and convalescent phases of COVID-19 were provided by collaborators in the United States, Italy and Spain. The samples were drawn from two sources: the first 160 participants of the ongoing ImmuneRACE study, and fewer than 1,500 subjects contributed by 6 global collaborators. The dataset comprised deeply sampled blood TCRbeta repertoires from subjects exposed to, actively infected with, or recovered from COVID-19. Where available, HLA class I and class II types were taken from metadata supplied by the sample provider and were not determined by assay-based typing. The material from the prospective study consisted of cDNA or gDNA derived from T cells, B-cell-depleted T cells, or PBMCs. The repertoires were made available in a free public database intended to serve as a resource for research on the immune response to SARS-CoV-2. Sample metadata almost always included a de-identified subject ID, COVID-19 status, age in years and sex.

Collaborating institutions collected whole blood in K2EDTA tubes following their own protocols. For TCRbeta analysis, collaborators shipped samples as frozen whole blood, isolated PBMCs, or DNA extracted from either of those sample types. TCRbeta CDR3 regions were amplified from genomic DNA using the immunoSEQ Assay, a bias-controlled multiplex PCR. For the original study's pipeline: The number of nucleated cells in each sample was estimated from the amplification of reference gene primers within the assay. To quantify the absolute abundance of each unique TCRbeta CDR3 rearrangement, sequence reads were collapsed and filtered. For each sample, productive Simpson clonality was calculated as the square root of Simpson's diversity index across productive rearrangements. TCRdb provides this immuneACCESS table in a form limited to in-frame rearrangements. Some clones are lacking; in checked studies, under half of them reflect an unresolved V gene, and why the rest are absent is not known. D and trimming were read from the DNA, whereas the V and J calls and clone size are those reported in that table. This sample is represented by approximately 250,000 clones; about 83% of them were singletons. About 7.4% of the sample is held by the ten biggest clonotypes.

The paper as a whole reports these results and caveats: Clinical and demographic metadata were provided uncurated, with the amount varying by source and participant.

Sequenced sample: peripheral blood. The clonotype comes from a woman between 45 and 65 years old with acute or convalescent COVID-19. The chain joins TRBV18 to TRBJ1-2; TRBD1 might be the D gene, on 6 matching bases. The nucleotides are TGTGCCAGCTCGCCCGAGGGGGGGATGTCAACGGGCTACACCTTC. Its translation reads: CASSPEGGMSTGYTF.